The clone carrying this T cell receptor beta chain was counted between two and nine times. Its antigen is undetermined. The data are from a study of naive and memory T cell subsets. An equimolar mix of two oligonucleotides served as the beta constant-region primer for TRBC1 and TRBC2. Ligated cDNA was amplified by four rounds of PCR with nested alpha and beta constant-region primers and SP2. An oligonucleotide with the SP2 primer and a 12-nucleotide UMI was ligated to the cDNA 3' end. MiXCR, applied by TCRdb to the UMI-ligation and nested PCR reads, yields one record per CDR3 protein. The top ten hold 0.6% to 0.7% of the sample, which has roughly 150,000 distinct CDR3 sequences, about 20% seen once. Study findings and constraints: A few larger clonotypes appeared in naive repertoires, especially CD8, possibly memory cells re-expressing CD45RA.

The V segment lost 4 bases and the J segment 4 bases; nucleotides outside the gene matches: 5. The CDR3 is made up of 14 amino acids. Germline CDR1 reads LGHDT; CDR2 reads YNNKEL (reference sequence). Specimen: naive CD8+ T cells from blood. The chain employs TRBV3-1 and TRBJ2-7; 9 bases match TRBD1. The receptor was derived from a human donor in good health. The CDR3 region has the DNA TGTGCCAGCAGCCCCGGGACAGGGTTATACGAGCAGTACTTC. Protein product: CASSPGTGLYEQYF.